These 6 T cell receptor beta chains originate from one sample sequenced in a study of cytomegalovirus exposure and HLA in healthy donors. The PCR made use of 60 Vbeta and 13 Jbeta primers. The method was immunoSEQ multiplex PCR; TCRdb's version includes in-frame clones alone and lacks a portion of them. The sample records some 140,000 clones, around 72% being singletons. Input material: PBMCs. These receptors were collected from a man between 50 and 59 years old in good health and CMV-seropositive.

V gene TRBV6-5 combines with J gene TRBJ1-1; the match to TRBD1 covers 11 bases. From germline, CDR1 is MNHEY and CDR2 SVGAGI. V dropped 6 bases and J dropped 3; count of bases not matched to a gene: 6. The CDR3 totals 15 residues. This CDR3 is CASRRDRGKYTEAFF. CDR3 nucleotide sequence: TGTGCCAGCAGAAGGGACAGGGGGAAGTACACTGAAGCTTTCTTT.

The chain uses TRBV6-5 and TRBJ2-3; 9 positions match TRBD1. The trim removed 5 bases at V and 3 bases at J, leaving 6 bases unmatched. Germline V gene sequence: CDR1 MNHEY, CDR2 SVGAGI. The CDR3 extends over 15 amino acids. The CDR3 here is CASSMGQGYTDTQYF. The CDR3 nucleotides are TGTGCCAGCAGTATGGGACAGGGATATACAGATACGCAGTATTTT.

CDR3 nucleotide sequence: TGTGCCAGCAGTCCCGGGGCAGGGGGGAACACTGAAGCTTTCTTT. Encoded protein: CASSPGAGGNTEAFF. The J gene is TRBJ1-1, the V gene TRBV6-5; the match to TRBD1 covers 7 bases. The CDR3 is 15 residues long. CDR1 is MNHEY, CDR2 SVGAGI, per germline. Unmatched junction bases numbered 7, after V lost 5 bases and J lost 1 base.

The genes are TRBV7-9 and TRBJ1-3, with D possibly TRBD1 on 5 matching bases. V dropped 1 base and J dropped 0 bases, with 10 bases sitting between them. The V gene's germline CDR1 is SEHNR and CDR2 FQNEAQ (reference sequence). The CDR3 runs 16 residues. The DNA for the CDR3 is TGTGCCAGCAGCTTAGTTACAGGAACCTCTGGAAACACCATATATTTT. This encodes CASSLVTGTSGNTIYF.

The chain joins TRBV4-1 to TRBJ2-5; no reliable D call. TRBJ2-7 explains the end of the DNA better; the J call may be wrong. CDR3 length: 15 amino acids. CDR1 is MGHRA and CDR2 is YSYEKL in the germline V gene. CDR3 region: CASSQPTRGTYEQYF. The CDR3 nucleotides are TGCGCCAGCAGCCAACCGACCCGCGGTACCTACGAGCAGTACTTC.

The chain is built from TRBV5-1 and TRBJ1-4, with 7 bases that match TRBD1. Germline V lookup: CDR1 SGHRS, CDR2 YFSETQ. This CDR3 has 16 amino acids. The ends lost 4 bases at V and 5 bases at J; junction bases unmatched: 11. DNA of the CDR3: TGCGCCAGCAGCATTTCTCCGGGACAGCTAAATGAAAAACTGTTTTTT. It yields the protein CASSISPGQLNEKLFF.